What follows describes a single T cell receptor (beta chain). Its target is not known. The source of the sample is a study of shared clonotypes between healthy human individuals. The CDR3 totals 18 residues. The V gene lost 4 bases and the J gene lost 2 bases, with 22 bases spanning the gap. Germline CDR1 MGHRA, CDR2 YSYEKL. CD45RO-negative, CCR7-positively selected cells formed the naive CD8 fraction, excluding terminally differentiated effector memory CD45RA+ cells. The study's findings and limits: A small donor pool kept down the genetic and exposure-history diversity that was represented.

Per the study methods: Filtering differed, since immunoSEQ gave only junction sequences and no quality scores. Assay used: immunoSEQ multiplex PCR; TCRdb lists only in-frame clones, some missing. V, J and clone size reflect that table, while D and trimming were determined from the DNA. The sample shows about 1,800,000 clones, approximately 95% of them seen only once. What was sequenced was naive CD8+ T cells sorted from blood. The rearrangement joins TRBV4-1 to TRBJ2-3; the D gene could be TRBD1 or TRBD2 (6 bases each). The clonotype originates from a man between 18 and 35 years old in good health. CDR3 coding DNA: TGCGCCAGCAGCCGCGGAACAGGGATTGCGGGGCCCACAGATACGCAGTATTTT. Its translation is CASSRGTGIAGPTDTQYF.